These 23 T cell receptor beta chains were all obtained from the same sample, sequenced in a study of CD8+ T cells in alopecia areata. Sorting separated CD25+CD127- cells from the CD4+ cells of a few patients. Extracted from the samples, RNA was reverse transcribed into cDNA to serve as the sequencing template. Sequenced by immunoSEQ multiplex PCR; TCRdb stores in-frame clones only, minus some. The sample has tens of thousands of clones, roughly three fifths seen once. The specimen was CD4+ Tregs sorted from blood. These receptors were collected from a human donor with alopecia areata.

The table lists this clone with a count of one. The chain employs TRBV4-3 and TRBJ2-3, with TRBD2 matching 14 bases. Germline V gene lookup returns CDR1 LGHNA and CDR2 YSLEER. The CDR3 length is 15 residues. V lost 4 bases to trimming and J lost 6 bases; unmatched junction nucleotides: 3. CDR3 in amino acids: CASSRGLAGVDTQYF. Here the CDR3 DNA reads TGCGCCAGCAGCCGGGGACTAGCGGGAGTCGATACGCAGTATTTT.

This clone was observed a handful of times. This sequence joins TRBV28 and TRBJ2-2; 12 bases are a match to TRBD2. Looked up from germline, CDR1 is MDHEN and CDR2 is SYDVKM. The CDR3 has 17 residues. V lost 1 base and J lost 6; bases outside the gene matches: 6. The chain's CDR3 is CASSLFELAGGPGELFF. The DNA for the CDR3 is TGTGCCAGCAGTTTATTTGAACTAGCGGGAGGTCCCGGGGAGCTGTTTTTT.

This chain uses TRBV5-1 with TRBJ1-2; 7 bases agree with TRBD1. With V trimmed by 4 bases and J by 4 bases, 7 bases remained unmatched. CDR1 is SGHRS and CDR2 is YFSETQ in the germline V gene. The CDR3 has 14 amino acids. This CDR3 reads CASSPRDSTYGYTF. The CDR3 DNA is TGCGCCAGCAGCCCCCGGGACAGCACCTATGGCTACACCTTC. The full variable domain, with the rest looked up from reference TRBV5-1 and TRBJ1-2, is KAGVTQTPRYLIKTRGQQVTLSCSPISGHRSVSWYQQTPGQGLQFLFEYFSETQRNKGNFPGRFSGRQFSNSRSEMNVSTLELGDSALYLCASSPRDSTYGYTFGSGTRLTVV.

The chain carries TRBV7-9 and TRBJ1-2, with no clear D. Germline values: CDR1 SEHNR, CDR2 FQNEAQ (reference sequence). The CDR3 runs to 15 residues. Between the trimmed V and J ends, which lost 2 bases and 1 base, there was a span of 11 bases. In DNA, the CDR3 is TGTGCCAGCAGCTTAAGGCCAGGTGATAACTATGGCTACACCTTC. Translation gives CASSLRPGDNYGYTF.

The chain combines TRBV5-4 with TRBJ2-2; D possibly matches TRBD1 or TRBD2 (5 bases each). V lost 0 bases and J 7 bases, leaving 7 bases between the germline ends. From germline, CDR1 is SGHNT and CDR2 YYREEE (reference sequence). This CDR3 comprises 13 residues. CDR3 nucleotide sequence: TGTGCCAGCAGCTTGGCGGGGCGCGGGGAGCTGTTTTTT. Amino acid sequence: CASSLAGRGELFF. Full variable domain (remainder filled in from reference TRBV5-4 and TRBJ2-2): ETGVTQSPTHLIKTRGQQVTLRCSSQSGHNTVSWYQQALGQGPQFIFQYYREEENGRGNFPPRFSGLQFPNYSSELNVNALELDDSALYLCASSLAGRGELFFGEGSRLTVL.

The J gene is TRBJ1-2, the V gene TRBV20-1; D unresolved. The CDR3 has 11 amino acids. CDR1 is DFQATT and CDR2 is SNEGSKA in the germline V gene (reference sequence). The germline V and J ends were trimmed by 6 bases and 8 bases, with 13 bases remaining between them. The CDR3 spells CSAISGRGYTF. The DNA for the CDR3 is TGCAGTGCAATAAGTGGACGCGGCTACACCTTC.

Only a few counts were recorded for this clone. The chain's CDR3 is CASSSYSGGSSYNSPLHF. For the CDR3, the DNA is TGTGCCAGCTCAAGTTACTCTGGCGGGAGCTCCTATAATTCACCCCTCCACTTT. The chain joins TRBV18 to TRBJ1-6, with no clear D. The CDR3 spans 18 residues. V was pared by 5 bases and J by 0 bases, with 17 bases between. CDR1 and CDR2 (germline): KGHSH, LQKENI.

V and J are TRBV6-6 and TRBJ1-1, with 7 bases that match TRBD1. V was pared by 7 bases and J by 1 base, with 9 bases of the junction left unmatched. The germline gives CDR1 MNHNY, CDR2 SVGAGI (reference sequence). CDR3 length: 15 amino acids. Written as DNA, the CDR3 is TGTGCCAGCACCTCGGTGGGACAGAGGAACACTGAAGCTTTCTTT. Translation gives CASTSVGQRNTEAFF.

The V and J genes are TRBV5-1 and TRBJ1-4; D gene uncertain. The length of the CDR3 is 13 residues. Germline CDR1 and CDR2: SGHRS and YFSETQ. Trimming left V 3 bases short and J 8 bases short, with 11 bases between. The chain's CDR3 is CASSSTIKEKLFF. The CDR3 nucleotides are TGCGCCAGCAGCTCGACCATAAAGGAAAAACTGTTTTTT.

The chain carries TRBV7-2 and TRBJ2-5; D is unresolved. Trimming pared 1 base from V and 5 bases from J, leaving 14 bases between. The CDR3 spans 15 residues. The V gene's germline CDR1 is SGHTA and CDR2 FQGNSA. CDR3: CASSLVQLRSETQYF. CDR3 coding DNA: TGTGCCAGCAGCTTAGTGCAGCTACGGTCGGAGACCCAGTACTTC.

The V gene is TRBV19, the J gene TRBJ2-1; D ambiguous. The CDR3 is made up of 13 amino acids. Trimming shortened V by 1 base and J by 7 bases, and 8 bases separated the two germline ends. Germline V gives CDR1 LNHDA, CDR2 SQIVND (reference sequence). This chain's CDR3 is CASSIGEWNEQFF. CDR3 bases: TGTGCCAGTAGTATAGGTGAGTGGAATGAGCAGTTCTTC.

This chain links TRBV19 with TRBJ2-7, with TRBD2 as a possible D gene (7 bases). The CDR3 length is 14 residues. V lost 5 bases and J lost 3, with 14 bases in between. The germline V gene encodes CDR1 LNHDA and CDR2 SQIVND (reference sequence). CDR3 loop: CASSVGGGHYEQYF. Written as DNA, the CDR3 is TGTGCCAGTAGTGTGGGAGGGGGACACTACGAGCAGTACTTC. Together with reference TRBV19 and TRBJ2-7, the CDR3 gives the full variable domain: DGGITQSPKYLFRKEGQNVTLSCEQNLNHDAMYWYRQDPGQGLRLIYYSQIVNDFQKGDIAEGYSVSREKKESFPLTVTSAQKNPTAFYLCASSVGGGHYEQYFGPGTRLTVT.

This clone has just a few counts. DNA for the CDR3: TGCGCCAGCAGTCAGATAGGGCTCGGGACTGAAGCTTTCTTT. Protein sequence: CASSQIGLGTEAFF. This rearrangement joins TRBV23-1 to TRBJ1-1; no clear D. TRBV23-1 is annotated as an ORF whose role is uncertain. The CDR3 contains 14 residues. V lost 3 bases and J lost 5, with 13 bases in between.

The chain has TRBV7-9 and TRBJ2-5; D might be TRBD2 (6 bases). The CDR3 has 11 amino acids. Trimming left V 5 bases short and J 7 bases short, with 8 bases between. Germline lookup yields CDR1 SEHNR and CDR2 FQNEAQ (reference sequence). The CDR3 loop is CASSRDLTQYF. CDR3 DNA sequence: TGTGCCAGCAGCCGGGACTTGACCCAGTACTTC.

The V and J genes are TRBV19 and TRBJ2-6; D unresolved. Trimming pared 6 bases from V and 0 bases from J, leaving 3 bases between. CDR3 length: 13 amino acids. Germline CDR1 and CDR2: LNHDA and SQIVND (reference sequence). The CDR3 here is CASRSSGANVLTF. The CDR3 DNA is TGTGCCAGTAGGAGCTCTGGGGCCAACGTCCTGACTTTC.

This rearrangement joins TRBV5-4 to TRBJ1-2; D is ambiguous. With 2 bases removed from V and 5 bases from J, the gap between germline ends came to 4 bases. The CDR3 consists of 11 residues. Germline V gives CDR1 SGHNT, CDR2 YYREEE (reference sequence). The chain's CDR3 is CASSLGYGYTF. The CDR3 nucleotides are TGTGCCAGCAGCTTAGGTTATGGCTACACCTTC.

V is TRBV11-2 and J is TRBJ2-2; D is uncertain. Trimming shortened V by 2 bases and J by 5 bases, and 9 bases separated the two germline ends. This CDR3 spans 14 amino acids. Germline CDR1 is SGHAT and CDR2 is FQNNGV. This chain's CDR3 is CASSLNRGTGELFF. Here the CDR3 DNA reads TGTGCCAGCAGCTTAAACCGTGGGACCGGGGAGCTGTTTTTT.

The chain carries TRBV10-3 and TRBJ2-7, with D possibly matching TRBD1 (5 bases). Trimming left V 6 bases short and J 6 bases short, with 12 bases between. Germline lookup yields CDR1 ENHRY and CDR2 SYGVKD. This CDR3 is 12 amino acids long. The CDR3 loop is CAIRGRASEQYF. The CDR3 DNA follows: TGTGCCATCAGGGGCAGGGCCAGCGAGCAGTACTTC.

This clone showed up just once. The chain employs TRBV28 and TRBJ1-2; a possible D gene is TRBD1 (6 bases). Per the germline V gene, CDR1 is MDHEN and CDR2 is SYDVKM. V lost 5 bases, J lost 4 bases, and 17 bases lay in between. The CDR3 is 15 amino acids. The CDR3 region is CASSLQGARGYGYTF. In DNA, the CDR3 is TGTGCCAGCAGTCTACAGGGAGCCCGGGGCTATGGCTACACCTTC.

By share of the sample, this clone is medium-sized. The chain combines TRBV28 with TRBJ1-5; D not certain. The V and J ends lost 6 bases and 0 bases respectively, with 15 bases between them. Germline V gene lookup returns CDR1 MDHEN and CDR2 SYDVKM. The CDR3 spans 16 residues. The CDR3 DNA reads TGTGCCAGCAGCGGGAGGCAATCATATAGCAATCAGCCCCAGCATTTT. It codes for CASSGRQSYSNQPQHF.

The chain uses TRBV11-2 and TRBJ2-7; D not resolved. This CDR3 comprises 13 residues. From germline, CDR1 is SGHAT and CDR2 FQNNGV. V was pared by 1 base and J by 1 base, with 5 bases between. CDR3 sequence reads: CASSLGPSYEQYF. The CDR3 DNA sequence: TGTGCCAGCAGCTTAGGGCCTTCCTACGAGCAGTACTTC.

The sample holds a few counts of this clone. The chain joins TRBV4-3 to TRBJ2-1; D may be TRBD1 or TRBD2 (5 bases each). V lost 3 bases and J 5 bases, leaving 14 bases between the germline ends. Germline CDR1 is LGHNA and CDR2 is YSLEER. The CDR3 runs to 15 residues. CDR3 coding DNA: TGCGCCAGCAGCCACCACGGGACCCCGGACAATGAGCAGTTCTTC. Its protein product is CASSHHGTPDNEQFF.

This sequence joins TRBV29-1 and TRBJ2-5, with unresolved D. The CDR3 is 12 amino acids. From germline, CDR1 is SQVTM and CDR2 ANQGSEA. The V gene lost 4 bases and the J gene lost 4 bases, with 10 bases spanning the gap. DNA of the CDR3: TGCAGCGTTGGGCGGCGGACAGAGACCCAGTACTTC. Translated: CSVGRRTETQYF. The variable domain in full, with the rest retrieved from reference TRBV29-1 and TRBJ2-5, is SAVISQKPSRDICQRGTSLTIQCQVDSQVTMMFWYRQQPGQSLTLIATANQGSEATYESGFVIDKFPISRPNLTFSTLTVSNMSPEDSSIYLCSVGRRTETQYFGPGTRLLVL.